Below, 26 T cell receptor beta chains from the same sample are listed, as sequenced in a study of beta chain features in type 1 diabetes. The authors reverse transcribed all of the isolated RNA, so sequencing captured expressed TCRB transcripts. Repertoires were generated with immunoSEQ multiplex PCR, while TCRdb's copy carries only in-frame clones and drops some. Of roughly 370,000 clones listed, about 15% were seen once; the top ten hold under 0.04%. The sequencing input was naive CD4+ T cells from blood. The receptors stem from a man aged 25-45 years in good health.

This clone was seen a handful of times. The chain employs TRBV29-1 and TRBJ1-3; 9 positions match TRBD1. Germline V gene data show CDR1 as SQVTM and CDR2 as ANQGSEA. The CDR3 has 17 residues. With 7 bases clipped from V and 2 bases from J, the junction kept 15 bases outside the gene matches. CDR3 in DNA: TGCAGCGCCCCGGGACAGGGAGTCTGGTCGGCTGGAAACACCATATATTTT. It yields the protein CSAPGQGVWSAGNTIYF.

This clone was counted only a few times. The V and J genes are TRBV14 and TRBJ1-2; perhaps TRBD1 as D (5 bases). This CDR3 comprises 13 residues. Per germline, CDR1 SGHDN and CDR2 FVKESK. The V gene lost 2 bases and the J gene lost 7 bases, with 11 bases spanning the gap. The DNA of the CDR3 is TGTGCCAGCAGCCAAAAACGGACAAGTGGCTACACCTTC. Amino acids: CASSQKRTSGYTF.

The chain employs TRBV27 and TRBJ2-1, with TRBD1 matching 10 bases. With V trimmed by 2 bases and J by 6 bases, 10 bases remained unmatched. CDR1 and CDR2 from the germline V gene are MNHEY and SMNVEV (reference sequence). The CDR3 length is 17 residues. This CDR3 is CASSLGQGVTKANEQFF. CDR3 nucleotide sequence: TGTGCCAGCAGTTTAGGACAGGGGGTGACTAAGGCCAATGAGCAGTTCTTC.

The chain is built from TRBV27 and TRBJ2-2; TRBD2 matches 8 bases. Germline loops: CDR1 MNHEY, CDR2 SMNVEV (reference sequence). Trimming at V came to 6 bases and at J to 3 bases, leaving 6 bases not matched to a gene. This CDR3 is built from 15 residues. For the CDR3, the DNA is TGTGCCAGCAGGGTAGCGGGGCGCGACACCGGGGAGCTGTTTTTT. Translated: CASRVAGRDTGELFF.

The gene calls are TRBV7-2 and TRBJ2-7, with 11 positions matching TRBD2. Germline CDR1 is SGHTA and CDR2 is FQGNSA. This CDR3 is 17 amino acids long. Trimming cost V 5 bases and J 0 bases; bases outside gene matches: 9. The CDR3 bases are TGTGCCAGCAGCCCAGGACTAGCGGGTGCAAGCTCCTACGAGCAGTACTTC. Its protein is CASSPGLAGASSYEQYF.

This clone was seen more than once but under ten times. The chain is built from TRBV5-6 and TRBJ1-6; D gene uncertain. CDR1 is SGHDT and CDR2 is YYEEEE in the germline V gene. Trimming pared 1 base from V and 11 bases from J, leaving 10 bases between. The CDR3 is made up of 13 amino acids. In DNA, the CDR3 is TGTGCCAGCAGCTTGAACACTGTGCCACCCCTCCACTTT. Residues: CASSLNTVPPLHF.

This chain connects TRBV9 to TRBJ2-1; TRBD2 might be the D (5 bases). The V end was cut by 0 bases, the J end by 4 bases, with 11 bases between. CDR1 SGDLS and CDR2 YYNGEE come from the germline V gene. This CDR3 spans 15 amino acids. The DNA of the CDR3 is TGTGCCAGCAGCGTAGGGACTCGCACTTACAATGAGCAGTTCTTC. It translates to CASSVGTRTYNEQFF.

CDR3 sequence (DNA): TGTGCCAGCTCACGAGGACTAGCGGGGGCCTACGAGCAGTACTTC. It specifies CASSRGLAGAYEQYF. The chain joins TRBV18 to TRBJ2-7, with 13 bases lining up with TRBD2. The CDR3 has 15 amino acids. The V segment lost 4 bases and the J segment 2 bases; nucleotides outside the gene matches: 2. The germline gives CDR1 KGHSH, CDR2 LQKENI.

The rearrangement uses TRBV7-2 and TRBJ2-5, with D possibly TRBD2 on 6 matching bases. The CDR3 has 16 residues. The germline V and J ends were trimmed by 0 bases and 4 bases, with 15 bases remaining between them. Germline V lookup: CDR1 SGHTA, CDR2 FQGNSA. Here the CDR3 DNA reads TGTGCCAGCAGCTTAGCGTTGCGGGGAGGCGGAGAGACCCAGTACTTC. This sequence encodes CASSLALRGGGETQYF.

The gene calls are TRBV6-1 and TRBJ2-1; D might be TRBD1 (5 bases). Trimming stripped 6 bases from V and 6 bases from J, with 18 bases between. Germline V gene data show CDR1 as MNHNS and CDR2 as SASEGT. This CDR3 is built from 15 residues. CDR3 region: CASRADRFLGNEQFF. The CDR3 bases are TGTGCCAGCAGGGCTGACAGATTCTTGGGCAATGAGCAGTTCTTC.

This clone appeared a few times. The chain carries TRBV5-1 and TRBJ2-3; no clear D gene. The CDR3 length is 18 residues. V was trimmed by 3 bases and J by 1 base, leaving 21 bases between them. Germline loops: CDR1 SGHRS, CDR2 YFSETQ. The CDR3 DNA sequence: TGCGCCAGCAGCTCGACCGGGCCGGCCAGAGGAGGCACAGATACGCAGTATTTT. Protein product: CASSSTGPARGGTDTQYF.

This clone was detected only a few times. The rearrangement joins TRBV25-1 to TRBJ2-1, with 15 nucleotides matching TRBD2. The CDR3 consists of 15 residues. CDR1 and CDR2 from the germline V gene are MGHDK and SYGVNS. With V trimmed by 7 bases and J by 7 bases, 5 bases remained unmatched. CDR3 nucleotide sequence: TGTGCCAGCAACCCCGGGACTAGCGGGAGGAATGAGCAGTTCTTC. Encoded protein: CASNPGTSGRNEQFF.

V and J are TRBV9 and TRBJ1-6, with D perhaps matching TRBD1 (5 bases). The CDR3 runs 16 residues. V was clipped by 0 bases and J by 9 bases, with 16 bases between them. In germline, CDR1 is SGDLS, CDR2 YYNGEE. The CDR3 here is CASSVAVDTVGSPLHF. The CDR3 region has the DNA TGTGCCAGCAGCGTAGCGGTGGACACGGTCGGTTCACCCCTCCACTTT.

A remark on this clone: The sample holds other DNA sequences that translate to the same CDR3. The rearrangement joins TRBV30 to TRBJ1-1; the match to TRBD1 covers 8 bases. The germline gives CDR1 GTSNPN, CDR2 SVGIG (reference sequence). The V segment lost 3 bases and the J segment 1 base; nucleotides outside the gene matches: 1. The CDR3 length is 13 residues. CDR3 DNA: TGTGCCTGGAGCAGGGGGCAGAACACTGAAGCTTTCTTT. It encodes CAWSRGQNTEAFF.

V usage is TRBV9 and J usage is TRBJ2-1, with TRBD1 as a possible D gene (5 bases). Trimming took 0 bases from V and 5 from J, leaving 9 bases between them. In germline, CDR1 is SGDLS, CDR2 YYNGEE. The CDR3 length is 14 residues. CDR3 loop: CASSVGQLNNEQFF. CDR3 DNA sequence: TGTGCCAGCAGCGTAGGACAGCTAAACAATGAGCAGTTCTTC.

This clone has more than one count but fewer than ten. This chain connects TRBV29-1 to TRBJ2-1; D gene unclear. The germline V and J ends were trimmed by 7 bases and 10 bases, with 11 bases remaining between them. The CDR3 spans 10 residues. The germline V gene has CDR1 SQVTM and CDR2 ANQGSEA. CDR3: CSGWSWEQFF. As DNA, the CDR3 is TGCAGCGGTTGGTCCTGGGAGCAGTTCTTC.

The rearrangement joins TRBV5-6 to TRBJ1-1, with D unresolved. The V end lost 4 bases, the J end lost 7 bases, and 26 bases lay between the germline ends. This CDR3 has 17 amino acids. Germline V lookup: CDR1 SGHDT, CDR2 YYEEEE. CDR3 DNA: TGTGCCAGCAGCCCTCAGTGGCCAGGATCCCCTAGTGATGAAGCTTTCTTT. It codes for CASSPQWPGSPSDEAFF.

This clone was detected only a few times. The chain carries TRBV29-1 and TRBJ2-1, with TRBD1 as a possible D gene (6 bases). V was shortened by 3 bases and J by 8 bases, with 20 bases between the two germline ends. Germline V gene lookup returns CDR1 SQVTM and CDR2 ANQGSEA. The CDR3 is made up of 15 amino acids. CDR3 DNA: TGCAGCGTTGAGGCTGACAGGCTTAGGCGTGATGAGCAGTTCTTC. Amino acids: CSVEADRLRRDEQFF.

This rearrangement joins TRBV27 to TRBJ2-3, with 12 bases lining up with TRBD2. This CDR3 region has 15 residues. J was trimmed by 4 bases and V by 8 bases; bases with no gene match: 7. Germline V gene data show CDR1 as MNHEY and CDR2 as SMNVEV (reference sequence). The CDR3 loop reads CASRKLAGGSDTQYF. The CDR3 nucleotides are TGTGCCAGCCGAAAACTAGCGGGGGGTTCAGATACGCAGTATTTT.

This chain joins TRBV7-2 and TRBJ1-2, with 8 bases identical to TRBD1. The germline V gene encodes CDR1 SGHTA and CDR2 FQGNSA. CDR3 length: 15 residues. Trimming took 5 bases from V and 7 from J; bases not matched to a gene: 12. CDR3 nucleotides: TGTGCCAGCAGCACCCGGGACAGGAGCGGGGGTGGCTACACCTTC. Translated, it gives CASSTRDRSGGGYTF.

This clone was observed a handful of times. The chain carries TRBV10-3 and TRBJ2-3; 7 nucleotides match TRBD2. The germline V gene has CDR1 ENHRY and CDR2 SYGVKD. This CDR3 comprises 14 residues. With 7 bases clipped from V and 0 bases from J, the junction kept 4 bases outside the gene matches. The CDR3: CAITPGGSTDTQYF. The CDR3 bases are TGTGCCATCACCCCCGGGGGGAGCACAGATACGCAGTATTTT.

V is TRBV9 and J is TRBJ1-5; TRBD1 matches 7 bases. CDR1 is SGDLS, CDR2 YYNGEE, per germline. CDR3 size: 13 residues. The J segment lost 7 bases and the V segment lost 3 bases, leaving 4 bases of the junction unmatched. CDR3 in amino acids: CASSEGARQPQHF. DNA of the CDR3: TGTGCCAGCAGCGAGGGGGCCCGCCAGCCCCAGCATTTT.

The chain combines TRBV7-2 with TRBJ2-5; 8 positions agree with TRBD2. The V gene's germline CDR1 is SGHTA and CDR2 FQGNSA. With V trimmed by 5 bases and J by 5 bases, 10 bases remained unmatched. There are 15 residues in the CDR3. CDR3 DNA: TGTGCCAGCAGCCCCACCGCGGGGGGCTGGGAGACCCAGTACTTC. Its protein product is CASSPTAGGWETQYF.

Only a few counts were recorded for this clone. The chain links TRBV30 to TRBJ2-7; 8 bases line up with TRBD1. Germline V CDR1 and CDR2: GTSNPN, SVGIG (reference sequence). The CDR3 length is 11 residues. After removal of 5 bases from V and 6 bases from J, the junction contained 3 bases not matched to a gene. CDR3 protein: CAWQTGVEQYV. The CDR3 DNA is TGTGCCTGGCAGACAGGGGTCGAGCAGTACGTC.

The genes are TRBV10-3 and TRBJ2-3, with TRBD2 as a possible D gene (6 bases). Trimming left V 6 bases short and J 3 bases short, with 16 bases between. The CDR3 runs to 15 residues. Germline lookup yields CDR1 ENHRY and CDR2 SYGVKD. CDR3 loop: CAIRPGLTPTDTQYF. CDR3 nucleotide sequence: TGTGCCATCAGACCGGGACTGACACCGACAGATACGCAGTATTTT.

This clone was detected a few times. In the same sample, other DNA sequences code for this CDR3. The chain is built from TRBV9 and TRBJ2-1; 12 bases are shared with TRBD2. CDR3 length: 15 residues. Trimming at V came to 3 bases and at J to 7 bases, leaving 5 bases not matched to a gene. Germline CDR1 SGDLS, CDR2 YYNGEE. The CDR3 DNA sequence: TGTGCCAGCAGCGCCCTAGCGGGGGGGCCTAATGAGCAGTTCTTC. It is translated as CASSALAGGPNEQFF.